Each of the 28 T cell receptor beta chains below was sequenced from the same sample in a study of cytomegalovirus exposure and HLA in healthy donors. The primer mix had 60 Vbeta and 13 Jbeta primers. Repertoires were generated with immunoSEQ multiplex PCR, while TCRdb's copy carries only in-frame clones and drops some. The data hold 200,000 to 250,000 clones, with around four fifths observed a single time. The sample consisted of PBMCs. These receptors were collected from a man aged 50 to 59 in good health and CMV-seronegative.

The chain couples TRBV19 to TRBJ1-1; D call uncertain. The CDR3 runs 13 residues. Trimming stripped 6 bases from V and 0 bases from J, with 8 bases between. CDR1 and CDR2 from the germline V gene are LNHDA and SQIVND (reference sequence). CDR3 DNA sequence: TGTGCCAGTAGCCGAAGCGTGAACACTGAAGCTTTCTTT. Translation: CASSRSVNTEAFF.

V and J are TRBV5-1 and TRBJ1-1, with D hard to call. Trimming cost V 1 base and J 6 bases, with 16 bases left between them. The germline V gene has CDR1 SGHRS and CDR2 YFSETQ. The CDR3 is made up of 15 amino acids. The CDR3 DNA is TGCGCCAGCAGCTTGTTGGAGGTCCGGCAATCTGAAGCTTTCTTT. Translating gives CASSLLEVRQSEAFF.

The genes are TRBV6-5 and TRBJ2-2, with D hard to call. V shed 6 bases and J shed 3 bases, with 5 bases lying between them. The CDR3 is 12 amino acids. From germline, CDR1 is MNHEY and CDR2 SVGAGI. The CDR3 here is CASSPDTGELFF. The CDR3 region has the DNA TGTGCCAGCAGCCCGGACACCGGGGAGCTGTTTTTT.

The CDR3 bases are TGTGCCAGCAGTTCCCCAGACAGTCTCTACGAGCAGTACTTC. Translated: CASSSPDSLYEQYF. This chain links TRBV27 with TRBJ2-7; perhaps TRBD1 as D (5 bases). V was pared by 4 bases and J by 3 bases, with 13 bases between. Germline V gene sequence: CDR1 MNHEY, CDR2 SMNVEV (reference sequence). The CDR3 contains 14 residues.

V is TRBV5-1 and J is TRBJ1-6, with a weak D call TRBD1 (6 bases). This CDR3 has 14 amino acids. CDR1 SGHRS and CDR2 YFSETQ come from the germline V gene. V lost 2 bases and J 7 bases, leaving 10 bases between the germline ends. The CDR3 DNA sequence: TGCGCCAGCAGCTTAGGACAGAGCAATTCACCCCTCCACTTT. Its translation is CASSLGQSNSPLHF.

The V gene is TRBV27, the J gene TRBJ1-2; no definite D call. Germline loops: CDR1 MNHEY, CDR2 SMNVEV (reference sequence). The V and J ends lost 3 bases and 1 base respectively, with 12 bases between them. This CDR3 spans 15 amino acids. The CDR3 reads CASSLRARLNYGYTF. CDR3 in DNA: TGTGCCAGCAGTTTGAGGGCCAGGCTTAACTATGGCTACACCTTC.

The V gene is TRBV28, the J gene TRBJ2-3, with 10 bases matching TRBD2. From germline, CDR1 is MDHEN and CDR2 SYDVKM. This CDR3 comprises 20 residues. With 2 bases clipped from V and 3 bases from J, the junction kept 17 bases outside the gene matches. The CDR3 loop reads CASSLASGRAFVVETDTQYF. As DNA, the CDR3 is TGTGCCAGCAGTTTAGCAAGCGGGAGGGCCTTCGTAGTGGAGACAGATACGCAGTATTTT.

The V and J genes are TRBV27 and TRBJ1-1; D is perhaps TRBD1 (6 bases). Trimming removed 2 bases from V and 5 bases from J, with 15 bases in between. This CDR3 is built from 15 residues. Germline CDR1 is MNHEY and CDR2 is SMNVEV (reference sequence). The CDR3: CASSLPTKRGTEAFF. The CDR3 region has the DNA TGTGCCAGCAGTTTACCCACAAAAAGGGGGACTGAAGCTTTCTTT.

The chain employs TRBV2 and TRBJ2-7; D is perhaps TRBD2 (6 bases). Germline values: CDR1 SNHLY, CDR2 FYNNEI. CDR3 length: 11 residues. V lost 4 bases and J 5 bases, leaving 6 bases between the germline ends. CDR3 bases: TGTGCCAGCAGTGCGGGGGACGAGCAGTACTTC. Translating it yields CASSAGDEQYF.

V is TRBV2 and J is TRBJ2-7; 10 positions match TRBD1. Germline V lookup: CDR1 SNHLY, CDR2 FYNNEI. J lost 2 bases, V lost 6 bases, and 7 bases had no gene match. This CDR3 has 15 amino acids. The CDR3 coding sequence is TGTGCCAGCAGGGCGGGACAGGGGCCAACCTACGAGCAGTACTTC. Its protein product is CASRAGQGPTYEQYF.

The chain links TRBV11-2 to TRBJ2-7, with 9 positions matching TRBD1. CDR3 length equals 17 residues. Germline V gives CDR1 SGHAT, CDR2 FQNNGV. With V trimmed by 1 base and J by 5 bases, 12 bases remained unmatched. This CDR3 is CASSLAPPGQGIHEQYF. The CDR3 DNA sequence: TGTGCCAGCAGCTTAGCCCCTCCGGGACAGGGTATACACGAGCAGTACTTC.

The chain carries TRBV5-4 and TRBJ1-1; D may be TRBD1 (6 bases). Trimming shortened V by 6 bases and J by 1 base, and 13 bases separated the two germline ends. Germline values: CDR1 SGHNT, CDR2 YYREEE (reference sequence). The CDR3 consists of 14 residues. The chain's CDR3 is CASKKTGTNTEAFF. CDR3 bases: TGTGCCAGCAAAAAAACAGGGACGAACACTGAAGCTTTCTTT.

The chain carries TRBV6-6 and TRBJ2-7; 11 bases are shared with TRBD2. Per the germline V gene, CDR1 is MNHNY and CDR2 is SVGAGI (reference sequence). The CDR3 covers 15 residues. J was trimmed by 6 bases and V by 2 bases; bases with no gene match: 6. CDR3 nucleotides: TGTGCCAGCAGTTACATGGCTAGCGGGAGGAGCGAGCAGTACTTC. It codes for CASSYMASGRSEQYF.

The DNA for the CDR3 is TGTGCCAGCAGCCATCTCGGACAGTCCACTGAAGCTTTCTTT. Protein product: CASSHLGQSTEAFF. The chain uses TRBV4-2 and TRBJ1-1, with D possibly being TRBD1 (6 bases). Germline V gives CDR1 LGHNA, CDR2 YNFKEQ. V was pared by 3 bases and J by 4 bases, with 12 bases between. The CDR3 covers 14 residues.

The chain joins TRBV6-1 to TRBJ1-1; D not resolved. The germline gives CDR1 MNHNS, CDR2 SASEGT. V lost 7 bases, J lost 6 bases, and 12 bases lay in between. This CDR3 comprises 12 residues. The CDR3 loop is CASKRGSAEAFF. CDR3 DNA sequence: TGTGCCAGCAAAAGAGGAAGTGCTGAAGCTTTCTTT.

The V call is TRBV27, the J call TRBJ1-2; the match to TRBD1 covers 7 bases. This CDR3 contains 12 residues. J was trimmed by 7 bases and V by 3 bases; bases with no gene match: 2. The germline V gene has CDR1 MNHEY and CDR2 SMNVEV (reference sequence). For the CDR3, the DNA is TGTGCCAGCAGTTTCCCAGGGGGTGGCTACACCTTC. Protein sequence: CASSFPGGGYTF.

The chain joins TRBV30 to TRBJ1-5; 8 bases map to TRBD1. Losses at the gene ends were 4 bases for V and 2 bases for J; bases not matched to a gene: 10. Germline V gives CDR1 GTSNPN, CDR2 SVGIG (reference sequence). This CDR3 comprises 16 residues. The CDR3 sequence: CAWNDVQGVRNQPQHF. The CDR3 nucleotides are TGTGCCTGGAATGATGTACAGGGGGTTCGCAATCAGCCCCAGCATTTT.

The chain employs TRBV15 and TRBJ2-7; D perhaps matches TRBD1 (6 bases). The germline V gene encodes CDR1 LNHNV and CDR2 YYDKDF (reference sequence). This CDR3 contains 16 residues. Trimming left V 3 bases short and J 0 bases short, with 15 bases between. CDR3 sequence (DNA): TGTGCCACCAGCAGTCCCGAGGGGGAGCACTCCTACGAGCAGTACTTC. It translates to CATSSPEGEHSYEQYF.

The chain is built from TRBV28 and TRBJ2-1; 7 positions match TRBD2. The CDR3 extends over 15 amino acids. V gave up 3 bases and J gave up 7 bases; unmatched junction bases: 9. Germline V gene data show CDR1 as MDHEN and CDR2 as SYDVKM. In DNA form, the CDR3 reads TGTGCCAGCAGTTTGGGGGGGAGACGATGGAATGAGCAGTTCTTC. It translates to CASSLGGRRWNEQFF. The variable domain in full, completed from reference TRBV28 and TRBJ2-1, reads DVKVTQSSRYLVKRTGEKVFLECVQDMDHENMFWYRQDPGLGLRLIYFSYDVKMKEKGDIPEGYSVSREKKERFSLILESASTNQTSMYLCASSLGGRRWNEQFFGPGTRLTVL.

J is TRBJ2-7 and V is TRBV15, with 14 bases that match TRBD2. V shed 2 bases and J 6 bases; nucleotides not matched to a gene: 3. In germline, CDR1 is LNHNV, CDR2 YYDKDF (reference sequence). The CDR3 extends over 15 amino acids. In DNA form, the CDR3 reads TGTGCCACCAGCAGAAGAGGACTAGCGGGAGGCGAGCAGTACTTC. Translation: CATSRRGLAGGEQYF.

CDR3 sequence: CASSVELIGDRSSGANVLTF. The CDR3 DNA reads TGTGCCAGCAGCGTAGAATTGATAGGGGACAGGAGCTCTGGGGCCAACGTCCTGACTTTC. This chain joins TRBV9 and TRBJ2-6; 8 bases are shared with TRBD1. J lost 0 bases, V lost 0 bases, and 11 bases had no gene match. The CDR3 totals 20 residues. Germline assignment: CDR1 SGDLS and CDR2 YYNGEE.

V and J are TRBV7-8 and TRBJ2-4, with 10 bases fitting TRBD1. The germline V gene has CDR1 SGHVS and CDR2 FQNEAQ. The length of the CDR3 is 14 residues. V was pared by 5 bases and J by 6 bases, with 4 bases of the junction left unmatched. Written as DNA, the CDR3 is TGTGCCAGCAGCACCGGACAGGGGGGAAACATTCAGTACTTC. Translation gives CASSTGQGGNIQYF.

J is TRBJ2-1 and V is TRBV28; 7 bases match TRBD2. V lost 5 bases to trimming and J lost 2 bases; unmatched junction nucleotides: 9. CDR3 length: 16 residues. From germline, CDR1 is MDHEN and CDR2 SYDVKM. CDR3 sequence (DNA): TGTGCCAGCAGTGGGGGGGGAGCGGGGCCCTACAATGAGCAGTTCTTC. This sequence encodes CASSGGGAGPYNEQFF.

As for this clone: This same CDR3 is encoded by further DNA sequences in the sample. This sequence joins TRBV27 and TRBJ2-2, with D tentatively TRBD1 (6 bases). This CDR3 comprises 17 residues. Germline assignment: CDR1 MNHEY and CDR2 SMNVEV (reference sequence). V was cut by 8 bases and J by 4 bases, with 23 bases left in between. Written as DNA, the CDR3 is TGTGCCAGCTACAGGAACAGGGTCGCATCGAGCACCGGGGAGCTGTTTTTT. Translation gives CASYRNRVASSTGELFF.

The CDR3 spells CASRLYPYEQYF. DNA of the CDR3: TGTGCCAGCAGGCTATATCCCTACGAGCAGTACTTC. The rearrangement joins TRBV6-1 to TRBJ2-7; D call uncertain. Germline CDR1 MNHNS, CDR2 SASEGT. Trimming stripped 6 bases from V and 2 bases from J, with 8 bases between. This CDR3 spans 12 amino acids.

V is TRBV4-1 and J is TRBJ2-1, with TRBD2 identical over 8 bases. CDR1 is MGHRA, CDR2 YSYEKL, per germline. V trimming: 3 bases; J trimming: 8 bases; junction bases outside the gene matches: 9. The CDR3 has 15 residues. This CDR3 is CASSQESGSIDEQFF. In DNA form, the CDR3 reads TGCGCCAGCAGCCAGGAAAGCGGGAGTATCGATGAGCAGTTCTTC.

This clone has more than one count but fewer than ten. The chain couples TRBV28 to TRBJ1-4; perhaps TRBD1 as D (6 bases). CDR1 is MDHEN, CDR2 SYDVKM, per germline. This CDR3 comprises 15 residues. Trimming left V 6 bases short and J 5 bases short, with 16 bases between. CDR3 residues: CASSPADRSNEKLFF. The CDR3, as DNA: TGTGCCAGCAGCCCAGCCGACAGGTCCAATGAAAAACTGTTTTTT.

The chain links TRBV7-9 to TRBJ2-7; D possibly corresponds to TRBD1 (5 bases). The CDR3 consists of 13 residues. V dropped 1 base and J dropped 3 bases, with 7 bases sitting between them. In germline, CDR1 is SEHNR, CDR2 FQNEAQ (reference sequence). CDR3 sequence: CASSLVGRYEQYF. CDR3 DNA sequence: TGTGCCAGCAGCTTAGTGGGGCGCTACGAGCAGTACTTC.